The text below deals with one T cell receptor (beta chain). Its antigen remains unidentified. This specimen belongs to a study of human T cells and chemical hapten exposure. Study context: The study traced per-sample TCR yield variation mainly to small differences in pooled library volumes. Findings and limits, study-wide: Having alopecia, donors may respond immunologically unlike healthy people.

One entry per CDR3 protein results from TCRdb running MiXCR on the RACE reads. In the table there are approximately 400,000 distinct CDR3 sequences, 4% to 6% of which are singletons. There are 14 residues in the CDR3. The germline V and J ends were trimmed by 0 bases and 4 bases, with 10 bases remaining between them. CDR1 and CDR2 from the germline V gene are SGHNT and YYREEE (reference sequence). The time point denotes: pre-sensitization, week 0. As to treatment: therapeutic diphenylcyclopropenone sensitization with weekly scalp DPC. The donor pool consisted of alopecia patients aged 18 to 70 years, considered suitable for DPC. The template was total RNA from unfractionated whole blood.

The J gene is TRBJ2-5, the V gene TRBV5-4; no firm D call. The specimen was whole blood, collected in connection with sensitization to the hapten diphenylcyclopropenone (DPC). The TCR was taken from a woman in her forties or fifties with alopecia areata. Some clones in this sample may be carry-over from other donors' samples. DNA for the CDR3: TGTGCCAGCAGCTTGGATTCGGTGGGAGAGACCCAGTACTTC. The encoded protein is CASSLDSVGETQYF. The full variable domain, completed using reference TRBV5-4 and TRBJ2-5, is ETGVTQSPTHLIKTRGQQVTLRCSSQSGHNTVSWYQQALGQGPQFIFQYYREEENGRGNFPPRFSGLQFPNYSSELNVNALELDDSALYLCASSLDSVGETQYFGPGTRLLVL.